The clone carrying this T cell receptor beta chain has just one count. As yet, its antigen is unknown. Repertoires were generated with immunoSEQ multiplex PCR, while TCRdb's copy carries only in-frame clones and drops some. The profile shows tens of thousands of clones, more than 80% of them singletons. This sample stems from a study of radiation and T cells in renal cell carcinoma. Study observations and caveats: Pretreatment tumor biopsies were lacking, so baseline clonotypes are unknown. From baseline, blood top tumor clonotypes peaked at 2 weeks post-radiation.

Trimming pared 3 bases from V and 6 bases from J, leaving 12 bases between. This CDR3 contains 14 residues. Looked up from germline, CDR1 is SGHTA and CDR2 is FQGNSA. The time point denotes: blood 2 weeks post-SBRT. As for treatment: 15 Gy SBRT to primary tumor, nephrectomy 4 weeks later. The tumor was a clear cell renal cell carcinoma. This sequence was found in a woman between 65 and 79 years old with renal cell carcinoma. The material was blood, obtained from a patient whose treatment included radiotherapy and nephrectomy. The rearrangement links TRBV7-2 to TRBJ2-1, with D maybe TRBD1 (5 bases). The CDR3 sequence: CASSFWGYINEQFF. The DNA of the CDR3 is TGTGCCAGCAGCTTTTGGGGCTACATCAATGAGCAGTTCTTC.